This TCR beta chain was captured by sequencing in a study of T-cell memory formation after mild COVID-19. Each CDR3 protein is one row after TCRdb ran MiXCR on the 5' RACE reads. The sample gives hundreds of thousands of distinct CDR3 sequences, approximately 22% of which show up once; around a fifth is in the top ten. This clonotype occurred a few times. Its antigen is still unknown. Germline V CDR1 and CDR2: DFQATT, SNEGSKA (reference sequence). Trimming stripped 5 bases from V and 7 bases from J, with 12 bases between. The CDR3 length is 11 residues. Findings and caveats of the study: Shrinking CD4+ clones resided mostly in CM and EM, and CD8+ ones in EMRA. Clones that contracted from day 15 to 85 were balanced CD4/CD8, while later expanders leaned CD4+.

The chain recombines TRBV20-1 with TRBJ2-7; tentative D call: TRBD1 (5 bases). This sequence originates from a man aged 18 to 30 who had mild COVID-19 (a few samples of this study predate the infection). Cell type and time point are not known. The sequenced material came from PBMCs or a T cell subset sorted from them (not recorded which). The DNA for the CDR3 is TGCAGTGCTCTAAGGGGCCGGGAGCAGTACTTC. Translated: CSALRGREQYF.